The clone carrying this TCR beta chain was seen repeatedly, ten times or more. The entry originates in a study of spatial heterogeneity in lung cancer. For the study at large: For the average unique TCR and UMI combination, more than 8.5 occurrences appeared in raw reads.

TCRdb passed the 5' RACE reads through MiXCR, listing each CDR3 protein once. Of roughly 49,000 distinct CDR3 sequences listed, under 7.5% are singletons. The time point denotes: sample taken at primary tumor resection. Unsorted whole RNA from tumor, nontumor lung or frozen PBMC underwent sequencing. V gave up 5 bases and J gave up 4 bases, with 12 bases separating them. The germline CDR1 and CDR2 sequences are LGHNA and YNFKEQ. There are 13 residues in the CDR3. The clonotype originates from a female donor with early-stage non-small cell lung cancer. V usage is TRBV4-2 and J usage is TRBJ2-7, with D possibly TRBD1 on 6 matching bases. The material was PBMCs, obtained at surgery. The CDR3 DNA reads as TGTGCCAGCAGCTCCGGGACACCTTACGAGCAGTACTTC. Protein: CASSSGTPYEQYF.